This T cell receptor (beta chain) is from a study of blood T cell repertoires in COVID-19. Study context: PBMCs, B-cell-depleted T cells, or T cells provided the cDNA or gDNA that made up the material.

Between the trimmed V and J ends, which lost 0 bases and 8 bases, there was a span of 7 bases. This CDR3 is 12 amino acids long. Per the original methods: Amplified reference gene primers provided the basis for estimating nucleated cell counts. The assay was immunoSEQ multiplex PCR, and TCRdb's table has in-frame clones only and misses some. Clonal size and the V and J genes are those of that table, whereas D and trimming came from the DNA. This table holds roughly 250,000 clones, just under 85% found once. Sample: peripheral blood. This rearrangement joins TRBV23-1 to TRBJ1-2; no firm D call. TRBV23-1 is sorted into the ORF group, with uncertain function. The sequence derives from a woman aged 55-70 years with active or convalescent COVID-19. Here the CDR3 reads CASSQSWEGYTF. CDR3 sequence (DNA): TGCGCCAGCAGTCAATCGTGGGAGGGCTACACCTTC.